Following are 22 T cell receptor beta chains from one sample sequenced in a study of shared clonotypes between healthy human individuals. Clones were read by immunoSEQ multiplex PCR, and TCRdb kept only the in-frame ones, dropping some. The data show 1,400,000 or so clones, approximately 98.5% seen once. Sequenced sample: naive CD4+ T cells sorted from blood. Documented subset: CD45RA+ positively selected. The receptors originated from a man aged 25-40 years in good health.

The chain joins TRBV30 to TRBJ2-5; D is uncertain. Trimming took off 5 bases at V and 4 bases at J, with 8 bases between the two ends. Germline assignment: CDR1 GTSNPN and CDR2 SVGIG (reference sequence). CDR3 length: 11 residues. The CDR3 bases are TGTGCCTGGGAAGTGGTAGAGACCCAGTACTTC. Its protein is CAWEVVETQYF.

The chain uses TRBV7-2 and TRBJ2-1, with 13 bases fitting TRBD2. The CDR3 contains 18 residues. The J segment lost 9 bases and the V segment lost 5 bases, leaving 16 bases of the junction unmatched. Germline CDR1 reads SGHTA; CDR2 reads FQGNSA. CDR3 amino acids: CASSPLGRRLAGGGEQFF. CDR3 DNA: TGTGCCAGCAGCCCACTGGGGCGCCGACTAGCGGGAGGAGGTGAGCAGTTCTTC. The entire variable domain, with the rest obtained from reference TRBV7-2 and TRBJ2-1, is as follows: GAGVSQSPSNKVTEKGKDVELRCDPISGHTALYWYRQSLGQGLEFLIYFQGNSAPDKSGLPSDRFSAERTGGSVSTLTIQRTQQEDSAVYLCASSPLGRRLAGGGEQFFGPGTRLTVL.

The V and J genes are TRBV28 and TRBJ2-4, with D possibly TRBD1 on 7 matching bases. Per the germline V gene, CDR1 is MDHEN and CDR2 is SYDVKM. The length of the CDR3 is 12 residues. With 6 bases removed from V and 9 bases from J, the gap between germline ends came to 12 bases. CDR3 protein: CASSPQGGIQYF. The CDR3 region has the DNA TGTGCCAGCAGCCCTCAGGGGGGCATTCAGTACTTC.

The V gene is TRBV7-2, the J gene TRBJ1-1, with D tentatively TRBD1 (5 bases). Trimming shortened V by 6 bases and J by 4 bases, and 9 bases separated the two germline ends. CDR1 is SGHTA, CDR2 FQGNSA, per germline. The CDR3 consists of 12 residues. CDR3 DNA: TGTGCCAGCAGTCGACAGAGCACTGAAGCTTTCTTT. As protein: CASSRQSTEAFF.

Comments on this clone: The same CDR3 can be traced to other DNA sequences in this sample. The rearrangement uses TRBV5-1 and TRBJ2-5; D is undetermined. The V end was cut by 0 bases, the J end by 5 bases, with 8 bases between. Germline V gives CDR1 SGHRS, CDR2 YFSETQ. The CDR3 sequence is 13 residues long. The CDR3 DNA follows: TGCGCCAGCAGCTTGGCCGGCGCGGAGACCCAGTACTTC. Protein product: CASSLAGAETQYF.

The CDR3: CASSQVVQPPYQPQHF. The CDR3 DNA reads TGCGCCAGCAGCCAAGTCGTTCAGCCGCCGTATCAGCCCCAGCATTTT. The chain recombines TRBV4-3 with TRBJ1-5; D is uncertain. Trimming removed 1 base at V and 5 bases at J, with 15 bases between. Germline lookup yields CDR1 LGHNA and CDR2 YSLEER. There are 16 residues in the CDR3.

The chain carries TRBV6-5 and TRBJ1-2; 8 nucleotides align to TRBD1. The J segment lost 6 bases and the V segment lost 6 bases, leaving 6 bases of the junction unmatched. The CDR3 length is 13 residues. CDR1 MNHEY and CDR2 SVGAGI come from the germline V gene. This CDR3 reads CASRRQGKDGYTF. The CDR3 DNA follows: TGTGCCAGCAGACGACAGGGGAAAGATGGCTACACCTTC.

CDR3 sequence reads: CASSLGTSGYTGELFF. The DNA of the CDR3 is TGTGCCAGCAGCTTGGGGACTAGCGGATACACCGGGGAGCTGTTTTTT. This sequence joins TRBV7-9 and TRBJ2-2; 11 bases match TRBD2. J was trimmed by 3 bases and V by 3 bases; bases with no gene match: 3. The CDR3 has 16 residues. Germline V gives CDR1 SEHNR, CDR2 FQNEAQ (reference sequence).

The J gene is TRBJ2-5, the V gene TRBV11-2; D may be TRBD1 (6 bases). This CDR3 spans 17 amino acids. Germline assignment: CDR1 SGHAT and CDR2 FQNNGV. Trimming cost V 6 bases and J 3 bases, with 23 bases left between them. The CDR3 bases are TGTGCCAGCAGAACTTACTTTGGCAGGGGAATGGAAGAGACCCAGTACTTC. Protein sequence: CASRTYFGRGMEETQYF.

The chain links TRBV28 to TRBJ2-7, with 13 bases fitting TRBD2. This CDR3 comprises 14 residues. Germline V gene lookup returns CDR1 MDHEN and CDR2 SYDVKM. V lost 6 bases and J lost 2; bases outside the gene matches: 1. CDR3 protein: CASSTSGRAYEQYF. CDR3 DNA: TGTGCCAGCAGCACTAGCGGGAGGGCCTACGAGCAGTACTTC.

The rearrangement joins TRBV9 to TRBJ2-1; a weak D match, TRBD2 (5 bases). CDR3 length: 15 residues. V was shortened by 4 bases and J by 6 bases, with 17 bases between the two germline ends. CDR1 is SGDLS and CDR2 is YYNGEE in the germline V gene. The CDR3 spells CASSLDGVLGNEQFF. The CDR3 DNA reads TGTGCCAGCAGCTTAGATGGAGTACTAGGCAATGAGCAGTTCTTC.

To note about this clone: This specimen includes other DNA sequences encoding the same CDR3. The DNA of the CDR3 is TGTGCCAGCTCACCCCATAACACCGGGGAGCTGTTTTTT. Translation gives CASSPHNTGELFF. This chain links TRBV18 with TRBJ2-2; D remains unclear. This CDR3 has 13 residues. The V end was cut by 3 bases, the J end by 2 bases, with 4 bases between. Germline V gene lookup returns CDR1 KGHSH and CDR2 LQKENI.

The chain joins TRBV5-5 to TRBJ2-7; 9 nucleotides line up with TRBD1. This CDR3 comprises 16 residues. Trimming removed 1 base from V and 2 bases from J; junction bases left unmatched: 7. Per germline, CDR1 SGHKS and CDR2 YYEKEE (reference sequence). CDR3 nucleotides: TGTGCCAGCAGCTTGAACCCCGGGACAGGGCCCTACGAGCAGTACTTC. Its protein is CASSLNPGTGPYEQYF.

The chain is built from TRBV10-3 and TRBJ2-7, with 13 bases that match TRBD2. V shed 10 bases and J 0 bases; nucleotides not matched to a gene: 6. There are 15 residues in the CDR3. Germline values: CDR1 ENHRY, CDR2 SYGVKD. The CDR3 coding sequence is TGTGCCACCGCAAGGACTAGCGGGAGCTCCTACGAGCAGTACTTC. This encodes CATARTSGSSYEQYF.

V usage is TRBV11-2 and J usage is TRBJ2-1, with 8 bases fitting TRBD1. Germline V gene lookup returns CDR1 SGHAT and CDR2 FQNNGV. V shed 5 bases and J 5 bases; nucleotides not matched to a gene: 8. This CDR3 region has 15 residues. As DNA, the CDR3 is TGTGCCAGCAGCCAGTACAGGGGGATAAACAATGAGCAGTTCTTC. Protein sequence: CASSQYRGINNEQFF. The full variable domain, in which reference TRBV11-2 and TRBJ2-1 provide the parts outside the CDR3, is EAGVAQSPRYKIIEKRQSVAFWCNPISGHATLYWYQQILGQGPKLLIQFQNNGVVDDSQLPKDRFSAERLKGVDSTLKIQPAKLEDSAVYLCASSQYRGINNEQFFGPGTRLTVL.

Details on this clone: Germline is not matched at one junction end, which may reflect a read error. This chain links TRBV7-7 with TRBJ2-1; D is ambiguous. The CDR3 extends over 13 amino acids. Per the germline V gene, CDR1 is SSHAT and CDR2 is FNYEAQ (reference sequence). CDR3 bases: TGTGCTAGCAGCTTAAGGTCCCACAATGAGCAGTTCTTC. Its translation is CASSLRSHNEQFF.

This clone was recorded only once. The genes are TRBV27 and TRBJ2-1, with D possibly being TRBD2 (6 bases). Deletions cut 7 bases from V and 8 bases from J, with 27 bases between. The CDR3 extends over 17 amino acids. Germline V gene lookup returns CDR1 MNHEY and CDR2 SMNVEV (reference sequence). The DNA for the CDR3 is TGTGCCAGCATCAAGGGAGGTGGGAGGCCTATGTTCCATGAGCAGTTCTTC. This codes for CASIKGGGRPMFHEQFF.

In the case of this clone: Other DNA sequences in the same sample also yield this CDR3. The chain links TRBV28 to TRBJ2-7, with unresolved D. V was clipped by 2 bases and J by 2 bases, with 4 bases between them. The germline gives CDR1 MDHEN, CDR2 SYDVKM. The length of the CDR3 is 12 residues. The CDR3 is CASSLGTYEQYF. CDR3 nucleotide sequence: TGTGCCAGCAGTTTAGGAACCTACGAGCAGTACTTC. Full variable domain (remainder filled in from reference TRBV28 and TRBJ2-7): DVKVTQSSRYLVKRTGEKVFLECVQDMDHENMFWYRQDPGLGLRLIYFSYDVKMKEKGDIPEGYSVSREKKERFSLILESASTNQTSMYLCASSLGTYEQYFGPGTRLTVT.

This rearrangement joins TRBV7-2 to TRBJ2-7; 7 bases agree with TRBD2. Trimming at V came to 4 bases and at J to 4 bases, leaving 4 bases not matched to a gene. The CDR3 has 13 amino acids. Germline V CDR1 and CDR2: SGHTA, FQGNSA. The chain's CDR3 is CASSSVAGYEQYF. The CDR3 bases are TGTGCCAGCAGCTCGGTAGCGGGTTACGAGCAGTACTTC.

Remarks on this clone: The same CDR3 is also encoded by other DNA sequences in this sample. The chain uses TRBV5-1 and TRBJ2-3; the match to TRBD2 covers 11 bases. Germline V gene sequence: CDR1 SGHRS, CDR2 YFSETQ. Trimming cost V 4 bases and J 2 bases; bases outside gene matches: 6. The CDR3 is 16 residues long. CDR3 in DNA: TGCGCCAGCAGCCCCGGGACTAGCGGCCTCACAGATACGCAGTATTTT. It is translated as CASSPGTSGLTDTQYF.

Regarding this clone: Within the sample, other DNA sequences also encode this same CDR3. The V call is TRBV15, the J call TRBJ2-1; D not certain. The length of the CDR3 is 14 residues. V was cut by 0 bases and J by 2 bases, with 5 bases left in between. Germline V gene lookup returns CDR1 LNHNV and CDR2 YYDKDF (reference sequence). This chain's CDR3 is CATSRDPAYNEQFF. The CDR3 DNA sequence: TGTGCCACCAGCAGAGATCCAGCCTACAATGAGCAGTTCTTC.

A single count supports this clone. The chain recombines TRBV6-1 with TRBJ2-1, with a possible D match to TRBD1 (6 bases). Germline CDR1 is MNHNS and CDR2 is SASEGT. The CDR3 loop spans 14 amino acids. V lost 2 bases and J lost 9, with 14 bases in between. The DNA of the CDR3 is TGTGCCAGCAGTGAAATGGGGGCTTCGATTGAGCAGTTCTTC. This encodes CASSEMGASIEQFF.